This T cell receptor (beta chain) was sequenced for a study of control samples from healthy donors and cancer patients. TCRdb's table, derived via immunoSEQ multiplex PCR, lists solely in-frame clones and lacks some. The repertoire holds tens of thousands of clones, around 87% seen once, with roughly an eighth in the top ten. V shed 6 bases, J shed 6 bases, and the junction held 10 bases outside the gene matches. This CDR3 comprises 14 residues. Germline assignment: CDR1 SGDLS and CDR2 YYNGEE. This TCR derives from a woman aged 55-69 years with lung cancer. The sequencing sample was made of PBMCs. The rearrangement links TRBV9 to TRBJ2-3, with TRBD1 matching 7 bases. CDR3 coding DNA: TGTGCCAGCAACGAGGGGCAGGGGGTGGATACGCAGTATTTT. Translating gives CASNEGQGVDTQYF.